This T cell receptor (beta chain) comes out of a study of blood T cell repertoires in COVID-19. About the study: Donors in the United States, Italy and Spain gave samples during acute or convalescent COVID-19. In each case, the material was cDNA or gDNA derived from T cells, B-cell-depleted T cells, or PBMCs.

Original handling: Amplification from reference gene primers served as the basis for estimated nucleated cell counts. Here immunoSEQ multiplex PCR was the method, and the copy in TCRdb shows in-frame clones only, minus some. D and trimming were read from the DNA, whereas the V and J calls and clone size are those reported in that table. This sample has about 260,000 clones, with over 70% found just once. The clonotype was recovered from a woman aged 40 to 55 who had recovered from COVID-19. Sample: peripheral blood.

The CDR3 spells CASSLEGWEAFF. The CDR3, as DNA: TGCGCCAGCAGCTTGGAGGGGTGGGAAGCTTTCTTT. The chain has TRBV5-1 and TRBJ1-1; TRBD1 is a possible D gene (5 bases). This CDR3 has 12 amino acids. Between the trimmed V and J ends, which lost 0 bases and 8 bases, there was a span of 8 bases. The V gene's germline CDR1 is SGHRS and CDR2 YFSETQ.